This T cell receptor (beta chain) originates from a study of blood T cell repertoires in COVID-19. The protocol was immunoSEQ multiplex PCR, while the TCRdb copy is restricted to in-frame clones and leaves out a portion. The sample contains approximately 300,000 clones, 75% to 90% of which appear only once. In germline, CDR1 is KGHSH, CDR2 LQKENI. The CDR3 contains 14 residues. V shed 3 bases, J shed 6 bases, and the junction held 4 bases outside the gene matches. The V call is TRBV18, the J call TRBJ2-7; 11 bases fit TRBD1. The sequence was obtained from a woman aged 45-60 years with COVID-19, enrolled during active disease. Sequencing used peripheral blood. The CDR3 nucleotides read TGTGCCAGCTCACCCGGGACAGGGGGGCCCGAGCAGTACTTC. Amino acids: CASSPGTGGPEQYF.